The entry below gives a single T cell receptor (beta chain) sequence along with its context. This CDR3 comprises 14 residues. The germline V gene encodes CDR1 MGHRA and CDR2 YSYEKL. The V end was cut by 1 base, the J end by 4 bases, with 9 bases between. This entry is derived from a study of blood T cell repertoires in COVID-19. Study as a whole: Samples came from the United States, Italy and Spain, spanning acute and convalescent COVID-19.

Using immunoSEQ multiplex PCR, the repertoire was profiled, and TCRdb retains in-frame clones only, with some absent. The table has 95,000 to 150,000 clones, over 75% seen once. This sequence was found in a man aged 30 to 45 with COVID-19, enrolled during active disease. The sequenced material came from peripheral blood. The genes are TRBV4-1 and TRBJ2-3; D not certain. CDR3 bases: TGCGCCAGCAGCCAAGGTGGGCCGGCAGATACGCAGTATTTT. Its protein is CASSQGGPADTQYF.